This record concerns one T cell receptor beta chain sequence. This specimen comes from a study of human T cells and chemical hapten exposure. The overall study: Each week of the roughly 22-week study, patients had diphenylcyclopropenone applied to the scalp. Patients having alopecia areata, totalis or universalis were mostly female.

V lost 0 bases, J lost 3 bases, and 23 bases lay in between. Germline CDR1 MNHEY, CDR2 SVGAGI. CDR3 length equals 19 residues. From the RACE reads, TCRdb called clonotypes with MiXCR, one entry per CDR3 protein. The data contain under 450,000 distinct CDR3 sequences, about 6% of them singletons. Time point here: patch test 2, 6 weeks after DPC sensitization. Treatment of the sample: therapeutic diphenylcyclopropenone sensitization with weekly scalp DPC. The material was whole blood, obtained in connection with sensitization to the hapten diphenylcyclopropenone (DPC). The receptor was derived from a woman under 30 with alopecia areata. Some clones in this sample may be carry-over from other donors' samples. The chain employs TRBV6-5 and TRBJ2-5, with D tentatively TRBD2 (7 bases). CDR3 residues: CASSYSLFNPGGKEETQYF. The CDR3 DNA reads as TGTGCCAGCAGTTACTCGCTGTTCAATCCGGGGGGCAAGGAAGAGACCCAGTACTTC.